This entry lists 10 T cell receptor beta chains sequenced from one sample in a study of blood T cell repertoires in COVID-19. Generated by immunoSEQ multiplex PCR, the TCRdb table keeps only in-frame clones and is missing some. Of about 170,000 clones listed, approximately 79% were seen once; the top ten hold 3%. The source material was peripheral blood. The receptors derive from a woman older than 75 with acute or convalescent COVID-19.

This clone has just a few counts. CDR3 amino acids: CASGDRTNTEAFF. CDR3 nucleotide sequence: TGTGCCAGCGGGGACAGGACCAACACTGAAGCTTTCTTT. The gene calls are TRBV7-9 and TRBJ1-1; TRBD1 aligns across 8 bases. Trimming removed 8 bases from V and 2 bases from J; junction bases left unmatched: 4. This CDR3 is 13 amino acids long. Germline CDR1 is SEHNR and CDR2 is FQNEAQ (reference sequence).

This chain joins TRBV7-3 and TRBJ2-1; 7 bases fit TRBD2. Germline assignment: CDR1 SGHTA and CDR2 FQGTGA. The CDR3 covers 15 residues. V shed 5 bases, J shed 7 bases, and the junction held 11 bases outside the gene matches. The CDR3 protein is CASSPNPGLVNEQFF. The DNA of the CDR3 is TGTGCCAGCAGCCCCAACCCTGGACTAGTAAATGAGCAGTTCTTC.

The CDR3 reads CATSDLRTSGGRYEQYF. DNA for the CDR3: TGTGCCACCAGTGATTTACGAACTAGCGGAGGTCGGTACGAGCAGTACTTC. This chain uses TRBV24-1 with TRBJ2-7; TRBD2 agrees at 8 bases. Trimming cost V 1 base and J 4 bases; bases outside gene matches: 11. From germline, CDR1 is KGHDR and CDR2 SFDVKD. There are 17 residues in the CDR3.

The rearrangement links TRBV19 to TRBJ2-7, with D possibly being TRBD2 (6 bases). CDR3 size: 14 residues. The germline V gene has CDR1 LNHDA and CDR2 SQIVND (reference sequence). V lost 2 bases, J lost 3 bases, and 11 bases lay in between. CDR3 protein: CASSISSGDYEQYF. The CDR3 DNA reads TGTGCCAGTAGTATATCGTCGGGGGACTACGAGCAGTACTTC.

The rearrangement uses TRBV27 and TRBJ2-3; the match to TRBD2 covers 7 bases. This CDR3 spans 15 amino acids. J lost 5 bases, V lost 4 bases, and 9 bases had no gene match. Germline V gene sequence: CDR1 MNHEY, CDR2 SMNVEV (reference sequence). This CDR3 is CASSSFGAGEDTQYF. The CDR3 DNA follows: TGTGCCAGCAGTTCCTTTGGCGCGGGAGAAGATACGCAGTATTTT.

The rearrangement joins TRBV9 to TRBJ2-3; a possible D gene is TRBD2 (5 bases). Trimming stripped 4 bases from V and 0 bases from J, with 9 bases between. The CDR3 is 14 amino acids. Germline lookup yields CDR1 SGDLS and CDR2 YYNGEE. The CDR3 sequence is CASSLPGSTDTQYF. For the CDR3, the DNA is TGTGCCAGCAGCCTTCCGGGGAGCACAGATACGCAGTATTTT.

The J gene is TRBJ2-2, the V gene TRBV6-5, with 11 bases fitting TRBD2. J was trimmed by 1 base and V by 8 bases; bases with no gene match: 0. This CDR3 is 14 amino acids long. Germline V gene data show CDR1 as MNHEY and CDR2 as SVGAGI. The CDR3: CASGTSGNTGELFF. The CDR3 region has the DNA TGTGCCAGCGGGACTAGCGGGAACACCGGGGAGCTGTTTTTT.

This clone was detected only once. The chain recombines TRBV10-3 with TRBJ1-3; the D is unclear. The V end lost 2 bases, the J end lost 7 bases, and 12 bases lay between the germline ends. Germline V gene sequence: CDR1 ENHRY, CDR2 SYGVKD. The CDR3 extends over 14 amino acids. DNA for the CDR3: TGTGCCATCAGTGAGCCGGGATCCCGGAACACCATATATTTT. Amino acids: CAISEPGSRNTIYF.

V gene TRBV5-1 combines with J gene TRBJ2-2; a possible D gene is TRBD1 (5 bases). CDR1 is SGHRS and CDR2 is YFSETQ in the germline V gene. The germline V and J ends were trimmed by 5 bases and 2 bases, with 7 bases remaining between them. There are 13 residues in the CDR3. CDR3 sequence reads: CASRTENTGELFF. The CDR3 nucleotides read TGCGCCAGCAGGACAGAAAACACCGGGGAGCTGTTTTTT.

This chain connects TRBV27 to TRBJ2-5; tentative D call: TRBD2 (6 bases). Germline CDR1 is MNHEY and CDR2 is SMNVEV (reference sequence). V was cut by 6 bases and J by 3 bases, with 17 bases left in between. The CDR3 has 15 residues. The CDR3 region is CASSRARGGKETQYF. The CDR3, as DNA: TGTGCCAGCAGCCGAGCCCGGGGCGGGAAAGAGACCCAGTACTTC.